The clone carrying this T cell receptor (beta chain) occurred many times. Two oligonucleotides, mixed equimolar, formed the beta constant-region primer covering TRBC1 and TRBC2. Four rounds of PCR amplified the ligated cDNA using nested alpha and beta constant-region primers plus SP2. TCRdb analysed the UMI-ligation and nested PCR reads with MiXCR anew, one entry per CDR3 protein. The sample holds tens of thousands of distinct CDR3 sequences, roughly 9.6% seen once. The sample comes from a study of naive and memory T cell subsets. Alpha and beta libraries were amplified separately from the second PCR onward. CMV status came from CD4+ IFNgamma after overnight CMV lysate stimulation. Cells stained for CD3, CD4, CD8, CD45RA and CD27 were sorted into four subsets. Trimming left V 4 bases short and J 4 bases short, with 14 bases between. This CDR3 has 15 residues. Per the germline V gene, CDR1 is MNHEY and CDR2 is SVGEGT.

The material sequenced was central memory CD8+ T cells from blood. This TCR came from a human donor in good health. The chain links TRBV6-2 or TRBV6-3 to TRBJ2-1, with D perhaps matching TRBD2 (5 bases). CDR3 sequence: CASSSYGEIYNEQFF. The CDR3 nucleotides are TGTGCCAGCAGTTCTTACGGGGAGATTTACAATGAGCAGTTCTTC.